This T cell receptor beta chain was identified in a study of response to subunit inactivated influenza vaccine. From germline, CDR1 is SGHTA and CDR2 FQGNSA. CDR3 length: 13 residues. Trimming removed 4 bases at V and 5 bases at J, with 11 bases between. TCRdb re-analysed the RT-PCR reads in MiXCR, keeping a single row per CDR3 protein. The table lists about 570,000 distinct CDR3 sequences, approximately 10% of them singletons. Findings and caveats of the study: Every seasonal influenza vaccination brings in few new T cells, the authors suggested.

With respect to this clonotype: What it binds is not known.

These data were also reused for a study on T cells expressing NK-cell markers. That paper notes: Beta-chain TCR cDNA was generated via 5'RACE template switching with UMIs. Five or six of the donors carried dominant NKG2C+ clonotypes that took up roughly 1.0-7.5% of their CD8+ T cells.

The sequences come from PBMCs from blood, collected on the day of vaccination. V and J are TRBV7-2 and TRBJ2-5, with unresolved D. The clonotype was recovered from a man aged 50-60 years who received an inactivated influenza vaccine. The CDR3 spells CASSSNVVETQYF. In nucleotides, the CDR3 is TGTGCCAGCAGCTCAAATGTGGTGGAGACCCAGTACTTC.